Listed below are T cell receptor beta chains from one sample, sequenced in a study of blood T cells in healthy people across ages. TCRdb reprocessed the 5' RACE reads via MiXCR and lists one record per CDR3 protein. The sample lists about 650,000 distinct CDR3 sequences; roughly 32% were seen once. The sample was blood. All receptors derive from a woman over 75 in good health. CDR3s include the opening cysteine and the closing phenylalanine or tryptophan. A row's size may be missing; if present it is once, few, many or a size class.

V gene	J gene	clone size	CDR3 protein
TRBV10-3	TRBJ2-1	many	CAISPGLAASSYNEQFF
TRBV12-3/TRBV12-4	TRBJ2-1	few	CASTLRSRLAGGKLYNEQFF
TRBV5-1	TRBJ1-4	few	CASRFDGGATNEKLFF
TRBV7-8	TRBJ2-1	many	CASSLRASPGEQFF
TRBV3-1	TRBJ2-2	few	CASSHSDRDTGELFF
TRBV15	TRBJ2-1	many	CATSRDRGWNEQFF
TRBV6-6	TRBJ2-5	many	CASSVPGQKGETQYF
TRBV7-9	TRBJ2-7	NA	CASSSLGQGPSLEQYF
TRBV12-3/TRBV12-4	NA	few	CASSYPGTSVKETQYF
TRBV13	TRBJ2-1	NA	CASSPLAGSVNGQFF
TRBV11-2	TRBJ2-6	many	CASSLGNSGANVLTF
TRBV7-8	TRBJ2-1	NA	CASSLRGDMGSNEQFF
TRBV7-9	TRBJ2-7	NA	CASSQKTSGGSYEQYF
TRBV7-2	TRBJ2-5	many	CASRRTGSETQYF
TRBV20-1	TRBJ2-5	many	CSARDSGGGPMTQYF
TRBV4-1	TRBJ2-3	NA	CASSQTASGGIETDTQYF
TRBV7-2	TRBJ1-5	many	CASSQTGTGGGQPQHF
TRBV5-4	TRBJ1-1	few	CASSLPQGNSEAFF
TRBV20-1	TRBJ2-7	many	CSARAGMSQYF
TRBV5-1	TRBJ2-5	many	CASSLRGLETQYF
TRBV6-2/TRBV6-3	TRBJ1-2	many	CASSKTDRGRGGYTF
TRBV7-2	TRBJ1-5	NA	CASSLHGGTARQPQHF
TRBV12-3/TRBV12-4	TRBJ1-3	few	CASSLGGTGNTIYF
TRBV29-1	TRBJ1-3	few	CSVEGITGNTIYF
TRBV5-1	TRBJ1-1	NA	CASSLDPAARNTEAFF
TRBV29-1	TRBJ2-5	many	CSVGQQETQYF
TRBV20-1	TRBJ2-7	many	CSAPTGSYEQYF
TRBV6-1	TRBJ2-5	NA	CASMSNQETQYF
TRBV18	TRBJ2-6	NA	CASSPFRDRESGANVLTF
TRBV2	TRBJ1-1	NA	CASRVEAFF
TRBV7-2	TRBJ1-1	many	CASSGRGASDTEAFF
TRBV7-9	TRBJ2-3	many	CASSGSGRTDTQYF
TRBV19	TRBJ2-5	many	CASSISPSGGPRETQYF